These 3 T cell receptor beta chains originate from one sample sequenced in a study of blood T cell repertoires in COVID-19. Libraries were prepared by immunoSEQ multiplex PCR; TCRdb keeps only in-frame clonotypes and omits some of them. The sample consists of roughly 220,000 clones, around 84% of them appearing once. The sequenced material came from peripheral blood. All receptors derive from a man of 80 years or more with acute or convalescent COVID-19.

The CDR3 nucleotides are TGTGCCAGTAGTAGTTTCTTAGGGGGGGGCAATCAGCCCCAGCATTTT. It specifies CASSSFLGGGNQPQHF. The rearrangement uses TRBV19 and TRBJ1-5, with a tentative D call TRBD1 (6 bases). This CDR3 spans 16 amino acids. The germline gives CDR1 LNHDA, CDR2 SQIVND (reference sequence). Trimming stripped 4 bases from V and 2 bases from J, with 15 bases between.

This clone came up once. V and J are TRBV11-2 and TRBJ2-5; perhaps TRBD2 as D (5 bases). Germline lookup yields CDR1 SGHAT and CDR2 FQNNGV. V lost 3 bases, J lost 8 bases, and 22 bases lay in between. CDR3 length: 16 residues. The DNA for the CDR3 is TGTGCCAGCAGCTTGACTCTCGCGGGTCCACTGTACACCCAGTACTTC. Translating it yields CASSLTLAGPLYTQYF.

V is TRBV5-1 and J is TRBJ1-4, with 9 nucleotides matching TRBD1. Germline trimming cut 4 bases from V and 8 bases from J; bases unmatched to any gene: 12. The germline V gene encodes CDR1 SGHRS and CDR2 YFSETQ. There are 16 residues in the CDR3. The CDR3 DNA is TGCGCCAGCAGCCTGCTGCATGGGACAGGGAACGAAAAACTGTTTTTT. Its protein is CASSLLHGTGNEKLFF.